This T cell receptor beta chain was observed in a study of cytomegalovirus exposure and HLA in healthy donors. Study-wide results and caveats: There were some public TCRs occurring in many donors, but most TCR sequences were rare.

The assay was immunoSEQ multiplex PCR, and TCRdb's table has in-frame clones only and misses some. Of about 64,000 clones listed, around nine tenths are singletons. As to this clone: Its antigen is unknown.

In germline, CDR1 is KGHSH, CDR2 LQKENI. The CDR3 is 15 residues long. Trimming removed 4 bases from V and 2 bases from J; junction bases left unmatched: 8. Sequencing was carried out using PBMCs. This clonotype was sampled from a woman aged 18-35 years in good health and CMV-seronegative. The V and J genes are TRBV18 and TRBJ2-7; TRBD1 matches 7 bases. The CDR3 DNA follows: TGTGCCAGCTCACGGCCACAGGGGCTTCCCTACGAGCAGTACTTC. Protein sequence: CASSRPQGLPYEQYF.